Listed below are T cell receptor beta chains from one sample, sequenced in a study of T cells after yellow fever vaccination. TCRdb processed the 5' RACE reads anew with MiXCR; each CDR3 protein has one entry. The sample has 150,000 to 200,000 distinct CDR3 sequences; about 6.2% are singletons. The starting material was CD4+ T cells sorted from PBMCs, obtained on the day of the first yellow fever vaccination. The receptor source for this set is a man aged 18 to 30 who received the YFV17D yellow fever vaccine. CDR3s include the opening cysteine and the closing phenylalanine or tryptophan. The order of the fields is V gene, D gene, CDR3 length, J gene, clone size, CDR3 DNA, CDR3 protein. The D gene is left open where the match is weak. Not every row has a clone size; where given, it reads once, few, many or a size class.

V gene: TRBV6-5; D gene: .; CDR3 length: 16; J gene: TRBJ2-2; clone size: .; CDR3 DNA: TGTGCCAGCAGTTACTCCCTAGGGGCCACCACCGGGGAGCTGTTTTTT; CDR3 protein: CASSYSLGATTGELFF
V gene: TRBV12-3/TRBV12-4; D gene: TRBD2; CDR3 length: 19; J gene: TRBJ2-1; clone size: many; CDR3 DNA: TGTGCCAGCAAACTGGGCCGGACAGGGTTAACTAGCGGGGACAATGAGCAGTTCTTC; CDR3 protein: CASKLGRTGLTSGDNEQFF
V gene: TRBV6-5; D gene: .; CDR3 length: 12; J gene: TRBJ2-2; clone size: many; CDR3 DNA: TGTGCCAGCAGGGGGCCCACCGGGGAGCTGTTTTTT; CDR3 protein: CASRGPTGELFF
V gene: TRBV18; D gene: .; CDR3 length: 12; J gene: TRBJ2-5; clone size: .; CDR3 DNA: TGTGCCAGCTCACCGTTATCTGAGACCCAGTACTTC; CDR3 protein: CASSPLSETQYF
V gene: TRBV5-1; D gene: TRBD2; CDR3 length: 14; J gene: TRBJ2-7; clone size: many; CDR3 DNA: TGCGCCAGCAGTAGAATAGCGGGAACCTACGAGCAGTACTTC; CDR3 protein: CASSRIAGTYEQYF
V gene: TRBV18; D gene: .; CDR3 length: 16; J gene: TRBJ1-4; clone size: many; CDR3 DNA: TGTGCCAGCTCACCTATGGAGGGGGACGCTAATGAAAAACTGTTTTTT; CDR3 protein: CASSPMEGDANEKLFF
V gene: TRBV5-1; D gene: .; CDR3 length: 15; J gene: TRBJ2-1; clone size: many; CDR3 DNA: TGTGCCAGCAGTCCCACAGGAAGCTCCTACAATGAGCAGTTCTTC; CDR3 protein: CASSPTGSSYNEQFF
V gene: TRBV20-1; D gene: TRBD1; CDR3 length: 12; J gene: TRBJ1-5; clone size: many; CDR3 DNA: TGCAGTGCTGGGGACAGGAATCAGCCCCAGCATTTT; CDR3 protein: CSAGDRNQPQHF
V gene: TRBV5-1; D gene: TRBD2; CDR3 length: 15; J gene: TRBJ2-5; clone size: many; CDR3 DNA: TGCGCCAGCAGCCGACTTACCAGCGGGGAGGAGACCCAGTACTTC; CDR3 protein: CASSRLTSGEETQYF
V gene: TRBV6-5; D gene: .; CDR3 length: 16; J gene: TRBJ1-6; clone size: many; CDR3 DNA: TGTGCCAGCAGCCGACGGGCGGGGGCTGATAATTCACCCCTCCACTTT; CDR3 protein: CASSRRAGADNSPLHF
V gene: TRBV20-1; D gene: .; CDR3 length: 11; J gene: TRBJ1-1; clone size: .; CDR3 DNA: TGCAGTGCGCCCCCGCACACTGAAGCTTTCTTT; CDR3 protein: CSAPPHTEAFF
V gene: TRBV5-1; D gene: .; CDR3 length: 16; J gene: TRBJ2-3; clone size: many; CDR3 DNA: TGCGCCAGCAGCTTGCAAGCTAGCCTTAGCACAGATACGCAGTATTTT; CDR3 protein: CASSLQASLSTDTQYF
V gene: TRBV29-1; D gene: .; CDR3 length: 13; J gene: TRBJ2-1; clone size: many; CDR3 DNA: TGCAGCGTTGACCGGGCCATGGGGAATGAGCAGTTCTTC; CDR3 protein: CSVDRAMGNEQFF
V gene: TRBV6-1; D gene: .; CDR3 length: 17; J gene: TRBJ1-6; clone size: .; CDR3 DNA: TGTGCCAGCAGTGAAGCGTTCCGGAGCTCCTATAATTCACCCCTCCACTTT; CDR3 protein: CASSEAFRSSYNSPLHF
V gene: TRBV12-3/TRBV12-4; D gene: TRBD1; CDR3 length: 17; J gene: TRBJ2-1; clone size: few; CDR3 DNA: TGTGCCAGCAGTTTTGGGCCTCCGGGACAGGAAGTCAATGAGCAGTTCTTC; CDR3 protein: CASSFGPPGQEVNEQFF
V gene: TRBV28; D gene: .; CDR3 length: 13; J gene: TRBJ1-5; clone size: .; CDR3 DNA: TGTGCCAGCAGTTTGGTTAGCAATCAGCCCCAGCATTTT; CDR3 protein: CASSLVSNQPQHF
V gene: TRBV24-1; D gene: TRBD2; CDR3 length: 16; J gene: TRBJ2-3; clone size: many; CDR3 DNA: TGTGCCACCAGTGATTTAAGCGGGGGGGCCACAGATACGCAGTATTTT; CDR3 protein: CATSDLSGGATDTQYF
V gene: TRBV7-2; D gene: TRBD1; CDR3 length: 12; J gene: TRBJ2-1; clone size: many; CDR3 DNA: TGTGCCAGCAGCTTACAGGGGGTTGAGCAGTTCTTC; CDR3 protein: CASSLQGVEQFF
V gene: TRBV5-1; D gene: .; CDR3 length: 14; J gene: TRBJ2-5; clone size: few; CDR3 DNA: TGCGCCAGCAGCTCGCTAACTAAAATGGAGACCCAGTACTTC; CDR3 protein: CASSSLTKMETQYF
V gene: TRBV7-9; D gene: .; CDR3 length: 15; J gene: TRBJ2-2; clone size: many; CDR3 DNA: TGTGCCAGCAGCTTGCGGGGGCTAATCACCGGGGAGCTGTTTTTT; CDR3 protein: CASSLRGLITGELFF